These T cell receptor beta chains were read from a single sample in a study of cytomegalovirus exposure and HLA in healthy donors. Assay used: immunoSEQ multiplex PCR; TCRdb lists only in-frame clones, some missing. The table shows 120,000 or so clones, with roughly 80% occurring only once. Sequenced material: PBMCs. The receptors originated from a female donor in good health and CMV-seronegative. Each CDR3 is given without its conserved first and last residue. Clone size, where shown, is once, few, many, or a class for clones that have expanded.

clone_size	j_call	v_call	cdr3_aa
.	TRBJ1-3	TRBV30	AWTGMPGNTIY
few	TRBJ2-1	TRBV29-1	SAWTSGGMGDEQF
once	.	TRBV18	ASSQTGSLEQY
.	TRBJ2-7	TRBV29-1	SVGTGSNEQY
.	TRBJ1-6	TRBV5-1	ASSLSGGGYNSPLH
.	TRBJ2-5	TRBV7-3	ASSQTSGGGETQY
.	TRBJ1-2	TRBV7-2	ASIRGGFYGYT
.	TRBJ2-5	TRBV7-3	ASSKRPQETQY
.	TRBJ1-6	TRBV6-6	ASSYGGTAGNSPLH
few	TRBJ2-1	TRBV6-4	ASSEQGGSYNEQF
.	TRBJ2-1	TRBV5-4	ASSQAGGRRNEQF
.	TRBJ2-3	TRBV19	ASRTGRRGIDTQY
few	TRBJ1-3	TRBV10-2	ASTGQPGNTIY
.	TRBJ1-1	TRBV5-6	ASNPTGSREAF
once	TRBJ1-3	TRBV28	ASSGPGTGEGNTIY
.	TRBJ2-4	TRBV7-3	ASSSGGAKNIQY
.	TRBJ1-4	TRBV18	ASSPMAQNEKLF
.	TRBJ2-7	TRBV5-4	ASSVGLAGNEQY
.	TRBJ2-2	TRBV19	ASGRQGLAGFNTGELF
.	TRBJ2-2	TRBV19	ASSTVPTGTGELF
.	TRBJ2-4	TRBV2	ASRVAGPNIQY
.	TRBJ1-1	TRBV10-3	AISGRGTADTEAF
once	TRBJ1-4	TRBV7-8	ASSFKAGGRVGEKLF
.	TRBJ2-3	TRBV5-1	ASSLVGGDSSTDTQY
few	TRBJ1-1	TRBV6-1	ASSAIQGAGAF
.	TRBJ2-1	TRBV10-3	AISELVSGNEQF
.	TRBJ2-7	TRBV11-2	ASSLGLDREQY
few	TRBJ1-1	TRBV6-1	ASSDRGGWVNTEAF